Shown below are 14 T cell receptor beta chains from a single sample sequenced in a study of cytomegalovirus exposure and HLA in healthy donors. This PCR relied on a set of 60 Vbeta primers and 13 Jbeta primers. Generated by immunoSEQ multiplex PCR, the TCRdb table keeps only in-frame clones and is missing some. Recorded for this sample: about 200,000 clones. Sequenced: PBMCs. These receptor sequences come from a woman aged 25 to 39 in good health and CMV-seropositive.

This CDR3 is CASSVGSEVSYNEQFF. CDR3 in DNA: TGTGCCAGCAGCGTGGGTAGCGAGGTCTCCTACAATGAGCAGTTCTTC. This rearrangement joins TRBV9 to TRBJ2-1, with D perhaps TRBD2 (5 bases). The CDR3 extends over 16 amino acids. Trimming removed 2 bases from V and 0 bases from J, with 12 bases in between. Per the germline V gene, CDR1 is SGDLS and CDR2 is YYNGEE.

The chain carries TRBV7-8 and TRBJ1-1; 8 nucleotides line up with TRBD1. V lost 5 bases and J lost 4; bases outside the gene matches: 6. The CDR3 is 14 amino acids. Germline-derived CDR1 and CDR2 are SGHVS and FQNEAQ. For the CDR3, the DNA is TGTGCCAGCAGCCAGGACAGGGAGGGCACTGAAGCTTTCTTT. It yields the protein CASSQDREGTEAFF.

J is TRBJ2-5 and V is TRBV2; D is uncertain. The end of the DNA aligns better with TRBJ2-7, so the J call may be wrong. CDR1 is SNHLY, CDR2 FYNNEI, per germline. The CDR3 length is 15 residues. The CDR3 DNA follows: TGTGCCAGCAGTGATAATCACCGGAGCTCCTACGAGCAGTACTTC. Translating gives CASSDNHRSSYEQYF.

The genes are TRBV6-5 and TRBJ1-5; D remains ambiguous. Germline V gene lookup returns CDR1 MNHEY and CDR2 SVGAGI. V gave up 3 bases and J gave up 7 bases, with 13 bases separating them. The CDR3 runs to 14 residues. The CDR3 nucleotides are TGTGCCAGCAGTTATAGCCGAGTTTTCCAGCCCCAGCATTTT. It yields the protein CASSYSRVFQPQHF.

This rearrangement joins TRBV5-1 to TRBJ2-7; TRBD2 aligns across 9 bases. This CDR3 spans 15 amino acids. Trimming cost V 4 bases and J 6 bases; bases outside gene matches: 11. Germline assignment: CDR1 SGHRS and CDR2 YFSETQ. The CDR3 is CASSPLAGDRPEQYF. In DNA, the CDR3 is TGCGCCAGCAGCCCGTTAGCGGGGGACCGCCCCGAGCAGTACTTC.

V is TRBV4-2 and J is TRBJ2-1, with 15 bases lining up with TRBD2. V trimming: 3 bases; J trimming: 4 bases; junction bases outside the gene matches: 1. The CDR3 spans 16 residues. CDR1 LGHNA and CDR2 YNFKEQ come from the germline V gene. The CDR3 DNA follows: TGTGCCAGCAGCCAGGGACTAGCGGGAGGTTACAATGAGCAGTTCTTC. Amino acid sequence: CASSQGLAGGYNEQFF.

The chain has TRBV6-5 and TRBJ1-5, with a tentative D call TRBD1 (6 bases). CDR1 and CDR2 (germline): MNHEY, SVGAGI. The CDR3 has 15 residues. Trimming left V 4 bases short and J 2 bases short, with 12 bases between. The CDR3 protein is CASSSGSGGNQPQHF. The CDR3 DNA is TGTGCCAGCAGTTCCGGGTCAGGGGGCAATCAGCCCCAGCATTTT.

The genes are TRBV5-1 and TRBJ2-3; 11 nucleotides match TRBD2. The length of the CDR3 is 16 residues. Germline V gene sequence: CDR1 SGHRS, CDR2 YFSETQ. Trimming removed 3 bases from V and 5 bases from J; junction bases left unmatched: 8. CDR3 sequence (DNA): TGCGCCAGCAGCTCGCCCGGACTAGCGGGTGGAGATACGCAGTATTTT. It translates to CASSSPGLAGGDTQYF.

The rearrangement links TRBV27 to TRBJ2-5; D gene ambiguous. The V gene lost 6 bases and the J gene lost 0 bases, with 8 bases spanning the gap. The CDR3 has 13 residues. Germline V lookup: CDR1 MNHEY, CDR2 SMNVEV (reference sequence). CDR3 protein: CASRLGHQETQYF. CDR3 DNA sequence: TGTGCCAGCAGGCTTGGGCACCAAGAGACCCAGTACTTC.

The chain links TRBV28 to TRBJ2-3, with D possibly matching TRBD1 (6 bases). This CDR3 has 16 amino acids. Deletions cut 6 bases from V and 1 base from J, with 17 bases between. CDR1 is MDHEN, CDR2 SYDVKM, per germline. CDR3 loop: CASRPDNGGGTDTQYF. Written as DNA, the CDR3 is TGTGCCAGCAGACCCGACAATGGGGGCGGCACAGATACGCAGTATTTT.

This rearrangement joins TRBV30 to TRBJ2-7, with 9 positions matching TRBD1. Unmatched junction bases numbered 4, after V lost 0 bases and J lost 1 base. CDR3 length: 15 residues. Germline loops: CDR1 GTSNPN, CDR2 SVGIG (reference sequence). CDR3 protein: CAWSVGTGQSYEQYF. CDR3 DNA sequence: TGTGCCTGGAGTGTAGGGACAGGGCAATCCTACGAGCAGTACTTC.

This chain connects TRBV5-1 to TRBJ2-5, with a tentative D call TRBD2 (6 bases). This CDR3 is 12 amino acids long. The ends were cut back, 6 bases at V and 5 bases at J, with 11 bases in the middle. Germline V gives CDR1 SGHRS, CDR2 YFSETQ. The CDR3 sequence: CASKRDLETQYF. The DNA of the CDR3 is TGCGCCAGCAAAAGGGACTTGGAGACCCAGTACTTC.

The gene calls are TRBV10-3 and TRBJ2-2, with 8 bases identical to TRBD1. J was trimmed by 2 bases and V by 3 bases; bases with no gene match: 11. The CDR3 runs to 18 residues. The V gene's germline CDR1 is ENHRY and CDR2 SYGVKD. CDR3 amino acids: CAISDIITTGGNTGELFF. CDR3 in DNA: TGTGCCATCAGTGACATCATCACTACAGGGGGTAACACCGGGGAGCTGTTTTTT.

The chain employs TRBV7-2 and TRBJ2-1; D not certain. The V and J ends lost 1 base and 2 bases respectively, with 9 bases between them. CDR1 SGHTA and CDR2 FQGNSA come from the germline V gene. CDR3 size: 15 residues. The CDR3 here is CASSLEWSPYNEQFF. The CDR3 DNA reads as TGTGCCAGCAGCTTAGAGTGGAGTCCCTACAATGAGCAGTTCTTC.